This TCR beta chain was sequenced for a study of blood T cell repertoires in COVID-19. Study overall: Sites in the United States, Italy and Spain provided acute and convalescent COVID-19 samples. PBMCs, B-cell-depleted T cells, or T cells were the source of the cDNA or gDNA that made up the material.

Participant-reported clinical history was the basis for cohort assignment. How the authors handled the data: For nucleated cells, counts were estimated from reference gene primer amplification. This table comes from immunoSEQ multiplex PCR, and its TCRdb copy is limited to in-frame clones, with some not included. V and J calls and clone size follow that table, whereas D and trimming were derived from the DNA. The sample consists of about 330,000 clones, less than 90% of them appearing once. This clone appeared once. Germline V CDR1 and CDR2: MDHEN, SYDVKM. The CDR3 is 14 residues long. V was trimmed by 6 bases and J by 6 bases, leaving 17 bases between them.

The rearrangement joins TRBV28 to TRBJ1-1; weak D call: TRBD1 (5 bases). The TCR comes from a woman in her 30s who had recovered from COVID-19. Sequences were obtained from PBMCs or T cells enriched from blood (not recorded which). DNA of the CDR3: TGTGCCAGCAGGGGACTCCCAGGGCGGGCTGAAGCTTTCTTT. This translates into CASRGLPGRAEAFF.